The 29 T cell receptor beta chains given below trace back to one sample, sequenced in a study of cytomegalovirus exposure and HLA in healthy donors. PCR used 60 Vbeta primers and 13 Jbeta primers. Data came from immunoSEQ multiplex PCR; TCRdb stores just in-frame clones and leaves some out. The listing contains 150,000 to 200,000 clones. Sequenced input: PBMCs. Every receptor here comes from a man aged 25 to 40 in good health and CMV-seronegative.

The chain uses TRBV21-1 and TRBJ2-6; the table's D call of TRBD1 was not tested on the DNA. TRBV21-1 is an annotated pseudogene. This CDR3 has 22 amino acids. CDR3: CASSPRKTDSSTYNSGANVLTF. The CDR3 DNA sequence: TGTGCCAGCAGCCCCCGTAAGACGGACAGCAGCACATACAACTCTGGGGCCAACGTCCTGACTTTC.

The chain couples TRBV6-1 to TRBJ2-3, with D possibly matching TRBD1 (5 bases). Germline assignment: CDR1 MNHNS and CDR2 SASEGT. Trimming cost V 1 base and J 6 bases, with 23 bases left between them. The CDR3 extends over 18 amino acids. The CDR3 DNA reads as TGTGCCAGCAGTGAAGACCCCCCCTCAGGGTTGGGTCGGGATACGCAGTATTTT. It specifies CASSEDPPSGLGRDTQYF.

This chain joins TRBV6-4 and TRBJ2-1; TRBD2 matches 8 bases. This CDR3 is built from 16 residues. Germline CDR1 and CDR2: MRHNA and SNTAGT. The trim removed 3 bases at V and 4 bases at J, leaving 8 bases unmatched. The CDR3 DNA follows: TGTGCCAGCAGTGAGAAAGGCGGGGGGACTTACAATGAGCAGTTCTTC. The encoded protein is CASSEKGGGTYNEQFF.

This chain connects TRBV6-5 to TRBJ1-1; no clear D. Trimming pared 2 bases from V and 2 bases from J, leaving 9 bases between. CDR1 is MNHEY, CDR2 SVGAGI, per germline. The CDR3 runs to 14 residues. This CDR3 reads CASSYGRGNTEAFF. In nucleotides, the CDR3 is TGTGCCAGCAGTTACGGACGGGGAAACACTGAAGCTTTCTTT.

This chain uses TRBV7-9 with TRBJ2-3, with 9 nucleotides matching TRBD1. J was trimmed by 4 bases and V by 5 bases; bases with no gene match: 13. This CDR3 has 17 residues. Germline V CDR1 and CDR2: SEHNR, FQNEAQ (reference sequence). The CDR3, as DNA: TGTGCCAGCAGCCCAGACAGGGGGGGGCCTCCGTCAGATACGCAGTATTTT. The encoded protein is CASSPDRGGPPSDTQYF.

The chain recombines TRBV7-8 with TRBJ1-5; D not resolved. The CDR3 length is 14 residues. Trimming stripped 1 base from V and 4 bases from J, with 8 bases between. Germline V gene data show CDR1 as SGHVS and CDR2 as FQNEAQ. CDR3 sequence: CASSLGQANQPQHF. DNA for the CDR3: TGTGCCAGCAGCTTAGGCCAGGCAAATCAGCCCCAGCATTTT.

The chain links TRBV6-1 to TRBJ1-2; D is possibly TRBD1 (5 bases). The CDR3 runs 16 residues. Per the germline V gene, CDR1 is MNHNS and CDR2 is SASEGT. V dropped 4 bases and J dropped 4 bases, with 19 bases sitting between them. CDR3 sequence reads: CASSASPPDSRYGYTF. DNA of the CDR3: TGTGCCAGCAGTGCCTCCCCTCCCGACAGCCGCTATGGCTACACCTTC.

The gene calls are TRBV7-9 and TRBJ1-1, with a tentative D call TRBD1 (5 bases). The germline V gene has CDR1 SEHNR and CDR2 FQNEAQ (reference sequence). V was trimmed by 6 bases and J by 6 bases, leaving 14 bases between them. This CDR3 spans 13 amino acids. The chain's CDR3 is CASRRPRGSEAFF. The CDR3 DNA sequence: TGTGCCAGCAGACGACCTAGGGGATCTGAAGCTTTCTTT. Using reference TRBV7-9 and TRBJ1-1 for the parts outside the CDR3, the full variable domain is DTGVSQNPRHKITKRGQNVTFRCDPISEHNRLYWYRQTLGQGPEFLTYFQNEAQLEKSRLLSDRFSAERPKGSFSTLEIQRTEQGDSAMYLCASRRPRGSEAFFGQGTRLTVV.

This CDR3 is CASRIPRRSYEQYF. In DNA form, the CDR3 reads TGTGCCAGCAGGATACCGAGGAGGTCGTACGAGCAGTACTTC. The chain couples TRBV6-1 to TRBJ2-7; the D gene is possibly TRBD2 (5 bases). Germline V lookup: CDR1 MNHNS, CDR2 SASEGT. This CDR3 has 14 residues. Trimming took off 6 bases at V and 4 bases at J, with 16 bases between the two ends.

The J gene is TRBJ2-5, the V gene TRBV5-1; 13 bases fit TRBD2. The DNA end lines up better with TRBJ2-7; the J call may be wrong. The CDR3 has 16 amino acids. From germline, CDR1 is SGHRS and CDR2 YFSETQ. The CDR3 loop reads CASSLMGTSGAYEQYF. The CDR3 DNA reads TGCGCCAGCAGCTTGATGGGGACTAGCGGGGCCTACGAGCAGTACTTC.

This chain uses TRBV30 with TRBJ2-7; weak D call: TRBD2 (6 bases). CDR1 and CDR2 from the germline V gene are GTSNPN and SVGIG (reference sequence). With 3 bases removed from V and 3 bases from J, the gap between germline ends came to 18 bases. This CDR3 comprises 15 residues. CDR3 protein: CAWRGGGAPLYEQYF. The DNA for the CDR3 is TGTGCCTGGAGAGGAGGCGGGGCTCCTCTCTACGAGCAGTACTTC.

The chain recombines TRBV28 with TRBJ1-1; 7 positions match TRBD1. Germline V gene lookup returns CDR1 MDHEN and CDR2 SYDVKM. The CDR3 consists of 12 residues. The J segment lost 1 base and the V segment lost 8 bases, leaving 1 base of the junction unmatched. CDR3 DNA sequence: TGTGCCAGCCACAGGGGGAACACTGAAGCTTTCTTT. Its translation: CASHRGNTEAFF.

The CDR3 here is CSVGGEGRGFSDTQYF. CDR3 in DNA: TGCAGCGTTGGGGGGGAGGGCAGGGGATTCTCAGATACGCAGTATTTT. The J gene is TRBJ2-3, the V gene TRBV29-1, with D perhaps matching TRBD2 (7 bases). The germline CDR1 and CDR2 sequences are SQVTM and ANQGSEA. V was shortened by 4 bases and J by 4 bases, with 21 bases between the two germline ends. The CDR3 is made up of 16 amino acids.

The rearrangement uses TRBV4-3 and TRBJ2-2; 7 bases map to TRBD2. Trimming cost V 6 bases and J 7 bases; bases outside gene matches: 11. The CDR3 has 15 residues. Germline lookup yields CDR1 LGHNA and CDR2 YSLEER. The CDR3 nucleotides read TGCGCCAGCAGGCTGGGAGGGGCTACGAACGGGGAGCTGTTTTTT. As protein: CASRLGGATNGELFF.

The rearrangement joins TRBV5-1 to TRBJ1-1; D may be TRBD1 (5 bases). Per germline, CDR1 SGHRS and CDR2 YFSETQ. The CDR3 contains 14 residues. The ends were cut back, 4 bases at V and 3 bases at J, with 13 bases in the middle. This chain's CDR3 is CASSPRTGDTEAFF. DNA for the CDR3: TGCGCCAGCAGCCCCCGTACGGGGGACACTGAAGCTTTCTTT. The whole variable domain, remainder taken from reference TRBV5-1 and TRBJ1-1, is KAGVTQTPRYLIKTRGQQVTLSCSPISGHRSVSWYQQTPGQGLQFLFEYFSETQRNKGNFPGRFSGRQFSNSRSEMNVSTLELGDSALYLCASSPRTGDTEAFFGQGTRLTVV.

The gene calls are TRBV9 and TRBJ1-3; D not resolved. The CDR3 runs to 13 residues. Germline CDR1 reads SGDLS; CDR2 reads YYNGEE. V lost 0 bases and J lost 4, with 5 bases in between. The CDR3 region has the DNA TGTGCCAGCAGCGTAGCTACCGGAAACACCATATATTTT. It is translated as CASSVATGNTIYF. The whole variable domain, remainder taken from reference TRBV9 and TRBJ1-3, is DSGVTQTPKHLITATGQRVTLRCSPRSGDLSVYWYQQSLDQGLQFLIQYYNGEERAKGNILERFSAQQFPDLHSELNLSSLELGDSALYFCASSVATGNTIYFGEGSWLTVV.

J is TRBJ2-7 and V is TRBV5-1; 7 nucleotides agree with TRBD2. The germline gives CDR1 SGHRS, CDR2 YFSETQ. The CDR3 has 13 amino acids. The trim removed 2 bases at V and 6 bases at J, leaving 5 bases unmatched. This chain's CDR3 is CASSFGGGTEQYF. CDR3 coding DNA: TGCGCCAGCAGCTTTGGGGGGGGTACCGAGCAGTACTTC.

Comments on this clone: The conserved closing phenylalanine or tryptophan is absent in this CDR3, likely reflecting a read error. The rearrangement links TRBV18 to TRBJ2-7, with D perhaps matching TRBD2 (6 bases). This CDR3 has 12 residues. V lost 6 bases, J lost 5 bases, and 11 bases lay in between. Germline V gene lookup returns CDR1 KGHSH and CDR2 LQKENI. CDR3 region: CASSRGRNEQYL. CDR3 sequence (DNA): TGTGCCAGCTCGAGAGGGAGGAACGAGCAGTACCTC.

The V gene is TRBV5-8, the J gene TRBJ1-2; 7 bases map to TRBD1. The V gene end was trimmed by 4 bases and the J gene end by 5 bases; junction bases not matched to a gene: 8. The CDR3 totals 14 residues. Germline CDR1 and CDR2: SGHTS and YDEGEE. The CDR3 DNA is TGTGCCAGCAGCCCGGAAGGGGGCTGGTATGGCTACACCTTC. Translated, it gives CASSPEGGWYGYTF. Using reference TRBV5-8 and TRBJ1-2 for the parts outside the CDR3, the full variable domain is EAGVTQSPTHLIKTRGQQATLRCSPISGHTSVYWYQQALGLGLQFLLWYDEGEERNRGNFPPRFSGRQFPNYSSELNVNALELEDSALYLCASSPEGGWYGYTFGSGTRLTVV.

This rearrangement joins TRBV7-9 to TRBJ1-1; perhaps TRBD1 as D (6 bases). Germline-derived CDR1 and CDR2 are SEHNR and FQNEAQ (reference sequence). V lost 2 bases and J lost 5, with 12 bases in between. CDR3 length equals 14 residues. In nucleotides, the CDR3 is TGTGCCAGCAGCTTAACGCAGGGGCGAACTGAAGCTTTCTTT. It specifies CASSLTQGRTEAFF.

CDR3 sequence (DNA): TGTGCCAGCAACCCAGCGGGGGGCTCCTACGAGCAGTACTTC. Translating it yields CASNPAGGSYEQYF. The rearrangement links TRBV6-5 to TRBJ2-7, with TRBD2 matching over 9 bases. The CDR3 is 14 residues long. Germline V gene lookup returns CDR1 MNHEY and CDR2 SVGAGI. The V segment lost 7 bases and the J segment 0 bases; nucleotides outside the gene matches: 4.

CDR3 in DNA: TGCGCCAGCAGCTTGGGAGAGGTCAGCTCCTACGAGCAGTACTTC. Residues: CASSLGEVSSYEQYF. The J gene is TRBJ2-7, the V gene TRBV5-1; D not resolved. The CDR3 is made up of 15 amino acids. The V gene's germline CDR1 is SGHRS and CDR2 YFSETQ. Between the trimmed V and J ends, which lost 0 bases and 0 bases, there was a span of 10 bases.

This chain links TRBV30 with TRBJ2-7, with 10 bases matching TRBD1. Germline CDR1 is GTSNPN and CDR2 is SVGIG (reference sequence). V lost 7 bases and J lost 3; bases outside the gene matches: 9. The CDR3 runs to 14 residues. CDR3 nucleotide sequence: TGTGCCTCAAACGCACGGGACAGGGGCTACGAGCAGTACTTC. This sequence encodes CASNARDRGYEQYF.

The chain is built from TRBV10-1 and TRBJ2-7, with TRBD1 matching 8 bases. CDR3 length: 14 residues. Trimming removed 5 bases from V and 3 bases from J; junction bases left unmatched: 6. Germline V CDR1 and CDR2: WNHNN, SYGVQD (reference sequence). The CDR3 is CASSSTGVVYEQYF. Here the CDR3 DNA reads TGCGCCAGCAGTTCGACAGGGGTAGTCTACGAGCAGTACTTC.

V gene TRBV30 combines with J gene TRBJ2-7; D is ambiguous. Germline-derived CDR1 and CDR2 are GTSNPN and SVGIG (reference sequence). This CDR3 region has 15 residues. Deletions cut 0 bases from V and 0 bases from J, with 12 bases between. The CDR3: CAWSVYRLSSYEQYF. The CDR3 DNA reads TGTGCCTGGAGTGTATATAGACTTTCCTCCTACGAGCAGTACTTC. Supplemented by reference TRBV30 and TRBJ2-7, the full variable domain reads SQTIHQWPATLVQPVGSPLSLECTVEGTSNPNLYWYRQAAGRGLQLLFYSVGIGQISSEVPQNLSASRPQDRQFILSSKKLLLSDSGFYLCAWSVYRLSSYEQYFGPGTRLTVT.

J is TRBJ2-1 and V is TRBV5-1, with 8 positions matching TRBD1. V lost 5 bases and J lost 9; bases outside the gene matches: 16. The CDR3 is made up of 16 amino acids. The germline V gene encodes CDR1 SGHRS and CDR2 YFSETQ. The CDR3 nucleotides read TGCGCCAGCAGGGGGATTGCAGGGGGCGGAACCTTTGAGCAGTTCTTC. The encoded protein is CASRGIAGGGTFEQFF.

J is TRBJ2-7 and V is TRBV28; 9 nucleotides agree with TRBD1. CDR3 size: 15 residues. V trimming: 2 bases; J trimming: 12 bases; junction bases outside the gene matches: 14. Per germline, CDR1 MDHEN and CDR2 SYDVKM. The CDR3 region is CASSLIGTGQTQRYF. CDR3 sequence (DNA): TGTGCCAGCAGTTTAATCGGGACAGGGCAAACTCAACGGTACTTC.

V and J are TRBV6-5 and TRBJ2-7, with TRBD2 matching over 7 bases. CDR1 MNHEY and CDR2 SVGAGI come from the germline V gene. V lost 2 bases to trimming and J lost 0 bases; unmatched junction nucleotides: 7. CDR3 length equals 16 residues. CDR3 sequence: CASSYERGWSSYEQYF. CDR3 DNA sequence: TGTGCCAGCAGTTACGAGCGGGGCTGGAGCTCCTACGAGCAGTACTTC.

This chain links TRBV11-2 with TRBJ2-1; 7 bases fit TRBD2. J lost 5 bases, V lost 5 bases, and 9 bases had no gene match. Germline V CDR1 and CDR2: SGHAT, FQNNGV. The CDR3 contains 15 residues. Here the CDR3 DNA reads TGTGCCAGCAGCCCCGGGGAGGGGAAGAACAATGAGCAGTTCTTC. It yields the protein CASSPGEGKNNEQFF. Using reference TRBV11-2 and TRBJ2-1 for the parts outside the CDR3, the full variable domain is EAGVAQSPRYKIIEKRQSVAFWCNPISGHATLYWYQQILGQGPKLLIQFQNNGVVDDSQLPKDRFSAERLKGVDSTLKIQPAKLEDSAVYLCASSPGEGKNNEQFFGPGTRLTVL.